This TCR beta chain stems from a study of blood T cell repertoires in COVID-19. Assay: immunoSEQ multiplex PCR; the TCRdb copy retains only in-frame clones and omits some. Found here are 150,000 or so clones, roughly 78% of them singletons; the top ten hold 13% to 15%. V lost 6 bases and J lost 4, with 12 bases in between. This CDR3 has 14 amino acids. Germline V gives CDR1 SGHAT, CDR2 FQNNGV. This TCR derives from a human donor with acute or convalescent COVID-19. The donor label of this sample is uncertain. The chain uses TRBV11-2 and TRBJ1-4, with D maybe TRBD1 (6 bases). Sample: peripheral blood. The chain's CDR3 is CASRPDRNNEKLFF. The CDR3 nucleotides read TGTGCCAGCAGACCTGACAGGAATAATGAAAAACTGTTTTTT. Together with reference TRBV11-2 and TRBJ1-4, the CDR3 gives the full variable domain: EAGVAQSPRYKIIEKRQSVAFWCNPISGHATLYWYQQILGQGPKLLIQFQNNGVVDDSQLPKDRFSAERLKGVDSTLKIQPAKLEDSAVYLCASRPDRNNEKLFFGSGTQLSVL.